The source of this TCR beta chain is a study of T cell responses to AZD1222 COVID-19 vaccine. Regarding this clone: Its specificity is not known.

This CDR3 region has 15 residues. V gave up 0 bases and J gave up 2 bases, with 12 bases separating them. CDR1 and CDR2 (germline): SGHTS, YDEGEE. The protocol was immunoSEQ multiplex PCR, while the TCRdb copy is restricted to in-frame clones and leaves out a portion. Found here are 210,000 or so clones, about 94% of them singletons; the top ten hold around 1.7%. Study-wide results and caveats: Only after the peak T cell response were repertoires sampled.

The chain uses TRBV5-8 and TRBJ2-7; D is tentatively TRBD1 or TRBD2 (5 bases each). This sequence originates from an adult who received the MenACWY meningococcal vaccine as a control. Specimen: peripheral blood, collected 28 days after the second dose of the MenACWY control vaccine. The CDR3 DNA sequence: TGTGCCAGCAGCTTGGGTGGGGGAAGTGCCTACGAGCAGTACTTC. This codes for CASSLGGGSAYEQYF.